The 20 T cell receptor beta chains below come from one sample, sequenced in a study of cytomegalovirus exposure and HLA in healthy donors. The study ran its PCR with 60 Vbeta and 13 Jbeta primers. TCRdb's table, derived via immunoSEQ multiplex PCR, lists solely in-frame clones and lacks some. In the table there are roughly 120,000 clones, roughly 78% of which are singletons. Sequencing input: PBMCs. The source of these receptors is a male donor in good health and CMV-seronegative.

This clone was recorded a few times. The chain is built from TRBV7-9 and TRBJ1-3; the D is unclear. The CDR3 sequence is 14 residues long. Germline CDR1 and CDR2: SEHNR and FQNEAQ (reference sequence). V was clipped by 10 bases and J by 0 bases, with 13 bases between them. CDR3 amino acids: CATRDRISGNTIYF. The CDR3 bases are TGTGCCACTAGAGATCGAATCTCTGGAAACACCATATATTTT.

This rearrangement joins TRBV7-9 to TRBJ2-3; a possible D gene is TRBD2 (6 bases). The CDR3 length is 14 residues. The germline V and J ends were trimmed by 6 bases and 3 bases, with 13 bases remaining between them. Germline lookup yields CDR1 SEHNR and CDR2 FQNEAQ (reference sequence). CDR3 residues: CASSPTGVTDTQYF. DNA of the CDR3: TGTGCCAGCAGTCCGACGGGGGTGACAGATACGCAGTATTTT.

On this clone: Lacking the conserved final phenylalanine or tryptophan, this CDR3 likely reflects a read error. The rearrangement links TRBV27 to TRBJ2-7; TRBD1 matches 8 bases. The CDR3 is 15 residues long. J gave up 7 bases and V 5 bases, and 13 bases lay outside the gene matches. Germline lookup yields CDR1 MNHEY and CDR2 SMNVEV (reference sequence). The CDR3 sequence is CASSSYGQGHLEQYC. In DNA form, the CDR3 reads TGTGCCAGCAGTAGTTACGGACAGGGTCATTTGGAGCAGTACTGC.

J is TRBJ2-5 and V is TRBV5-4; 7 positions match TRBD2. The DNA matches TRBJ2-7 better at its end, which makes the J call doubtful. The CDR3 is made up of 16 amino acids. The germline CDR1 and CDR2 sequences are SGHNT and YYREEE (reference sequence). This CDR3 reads CASSRGGGDRSYEQYF. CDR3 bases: TGTGCCAGCAGTCGCGGGGGAGGGGACCGATCCTACGAGCAGTACTTC.

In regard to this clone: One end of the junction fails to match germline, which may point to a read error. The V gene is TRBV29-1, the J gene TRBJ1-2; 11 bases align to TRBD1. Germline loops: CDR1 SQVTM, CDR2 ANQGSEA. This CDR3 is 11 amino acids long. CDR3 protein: CSVESRDRGGF. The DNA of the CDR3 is TGCAGCGTTGAATCCCGGGACAGGGGGGGATTC.

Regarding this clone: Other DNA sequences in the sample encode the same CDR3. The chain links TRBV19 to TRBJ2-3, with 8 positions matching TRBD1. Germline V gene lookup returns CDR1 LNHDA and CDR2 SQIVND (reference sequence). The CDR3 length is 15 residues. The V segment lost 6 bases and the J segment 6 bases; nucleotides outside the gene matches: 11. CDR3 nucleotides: TGTGCCAGTAGCCTGGACAGGGTGAAGACGGATACGCAGTATTTT. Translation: CASSLDRVKTDTQYF.

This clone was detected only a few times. The CDR3 nucleotides read TGTGCCAGCAGCTTCTCCGGGACAGTGATTACCGGGGAGCTGTTTTTT. Translating it yields CASSFSGTVITGELFF. The chain carries TRBV7-2 and TRBJ2-2; 7 bases line up with TRBD1. This CDR3 has 16 amino acids. V gave up 3 bases and J gave up 5 bases; unmatched junction bases: 9. The V gene's germline CDR1 is SGHTA and CDR2 FQGNSA.

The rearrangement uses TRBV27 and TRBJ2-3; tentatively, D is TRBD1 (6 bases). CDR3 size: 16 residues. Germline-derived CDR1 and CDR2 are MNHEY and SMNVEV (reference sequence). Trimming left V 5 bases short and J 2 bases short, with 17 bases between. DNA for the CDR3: TGTGCCAGCAGTCCTTTCGACAGGAAAAACACAGATACGCAGTATTTT. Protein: CASSPFDRKNTDTQYF.

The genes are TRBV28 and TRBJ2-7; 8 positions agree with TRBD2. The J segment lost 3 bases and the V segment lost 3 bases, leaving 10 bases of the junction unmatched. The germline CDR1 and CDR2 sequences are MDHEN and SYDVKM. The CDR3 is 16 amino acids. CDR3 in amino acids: CASSFMSGRFNYEQYF. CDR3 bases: TGTGCCAGCAGTTTTATGAGCGGGAGATTCAACTACGAGCAGTACTTC.

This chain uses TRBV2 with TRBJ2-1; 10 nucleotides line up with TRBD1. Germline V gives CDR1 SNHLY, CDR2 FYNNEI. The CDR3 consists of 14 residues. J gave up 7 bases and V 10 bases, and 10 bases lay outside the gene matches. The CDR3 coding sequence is TGTGCCACTTCGGGACAGGGGTTGGGGAATGAGCAGTTCTTC. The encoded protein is CATSGQGLGNEQFF.

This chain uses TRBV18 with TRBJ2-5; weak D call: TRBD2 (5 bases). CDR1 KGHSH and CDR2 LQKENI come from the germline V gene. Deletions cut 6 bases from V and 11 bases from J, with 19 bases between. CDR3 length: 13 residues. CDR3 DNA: TGTGCCAGCTCCACGAGGACCCATGGGGAGCAGTACTTC. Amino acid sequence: CASSTRTHGEQYF.

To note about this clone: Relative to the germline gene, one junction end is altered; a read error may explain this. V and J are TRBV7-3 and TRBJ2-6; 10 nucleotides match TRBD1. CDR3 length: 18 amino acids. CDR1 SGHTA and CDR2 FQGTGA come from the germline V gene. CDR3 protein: CASSSRDRGLSGANGLTF. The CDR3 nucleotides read TGTGCCAGCAGCTCAAGGGACAGGGGCCTCTCTGGGGCCAACGGCCTGACTTTC. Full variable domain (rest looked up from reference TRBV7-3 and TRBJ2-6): GAGVSQTPSNKVTEKGKYVELRCDPISGHTALYWYRQSLGQGPEFLIYFQGTGAADDSGLPNDRFFAVRPEGSVSTLKIQRTERGDSAVYLCASSSRDRGLSGANGLTFGAGSRLTVL.

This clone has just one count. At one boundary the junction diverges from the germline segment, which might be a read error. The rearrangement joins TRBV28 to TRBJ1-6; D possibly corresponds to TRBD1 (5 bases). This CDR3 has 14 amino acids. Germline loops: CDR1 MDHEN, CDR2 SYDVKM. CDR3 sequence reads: CASRPQGFNSPLHF. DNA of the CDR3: TGTGCGAGCAGACCGCAGGGCTTTAATTCACCCCTCCACTTT.

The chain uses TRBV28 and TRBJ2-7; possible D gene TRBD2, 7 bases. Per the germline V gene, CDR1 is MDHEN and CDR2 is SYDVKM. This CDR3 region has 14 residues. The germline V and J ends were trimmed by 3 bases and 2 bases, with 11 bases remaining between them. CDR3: CASSFAGAPYEQYF. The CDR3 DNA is TGTGCCAGCAGTTTCGCGGGGGCCCCCTACGAGCAGTACTTC.

The chain's CDR3 is CASSPPGQGATEAFF. As DNA, the CDR3 is TGTGCCAGCTCACCACCGGGACAGGGGGCGACTGAAGCTTTCTTT. The chain carries TRBV18 and TRBJ1-1, with 12 bases aligning to TRBD1. The length of the CDR3 is 15 residues. Germline V gives CDR1 KGHSH, CDR2 LQKENI. V shed 0 bases, J shed 5 bases, and the junction held 1 base outside the gene matches.

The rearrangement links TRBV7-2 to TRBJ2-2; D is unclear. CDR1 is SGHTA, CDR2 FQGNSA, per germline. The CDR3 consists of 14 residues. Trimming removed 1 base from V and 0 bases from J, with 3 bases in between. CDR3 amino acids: CASSLVANTGELFF. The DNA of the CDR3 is TGTGCCAGCAGCTTAGTAGCGAACACCGGGGAGCTGTTTTTT. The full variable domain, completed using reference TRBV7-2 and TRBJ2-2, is GAGVSQSPSNKVTEKGKDVELRCDPISGHTALYWYRQSLGQGLEFLIYFQGNSAPDKSGLPSDRFSAERTGGSVSTLTIQRTQQEDSAVYLCASSLVANTGELFFGEGSRLTVL.

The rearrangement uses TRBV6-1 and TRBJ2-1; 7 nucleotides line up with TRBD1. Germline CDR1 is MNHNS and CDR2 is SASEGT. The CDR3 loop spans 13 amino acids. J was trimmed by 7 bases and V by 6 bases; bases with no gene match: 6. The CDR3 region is CASRYRGSNEQFF. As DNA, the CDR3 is TGTGCCAGCAGATACAGGGGTAGTAATGAGCAGTTCTTC.

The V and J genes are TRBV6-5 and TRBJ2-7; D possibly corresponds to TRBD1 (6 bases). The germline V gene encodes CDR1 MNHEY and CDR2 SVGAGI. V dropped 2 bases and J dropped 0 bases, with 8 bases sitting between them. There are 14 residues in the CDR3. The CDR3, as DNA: TGTGCCAGCAGTTACGGGACACTCTCCTACGAGCAGTACTTC. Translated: CASSYGTLSYEQYF.

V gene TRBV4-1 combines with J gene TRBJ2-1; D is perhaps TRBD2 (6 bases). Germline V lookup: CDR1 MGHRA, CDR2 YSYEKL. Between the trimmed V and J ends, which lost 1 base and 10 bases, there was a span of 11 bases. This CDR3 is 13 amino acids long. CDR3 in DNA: TGCGCCAGCAGCCAAGTCAACCTAGCGGAGCAGTTCTTC. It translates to CASSQVNLAEQFF.

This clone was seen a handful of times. The DNA of the CDR3 is TGTGCCAGCAGCGGGGGACAGGCGAACACCGGGGAGCTGTTTTTT. This codes for CASSGGQANTGELFF. The chain carries TRBV5-6 and TRBJ2-2; TRBD1 agrees at 8 bases. The CDR3 runs to 15 residues. Germline V gives CDR1 SGHDT, CDR2 YYEEEE. J lost 0 bases, V lost 4 bases, and 2 bases had no gene match.